One sample yielded the 26 T cell receptor beta chains listed below, sequenced in a study of vaccination and CD4 T cells after COVID-19. Oncomine TCR Beta short-read sequencing was applied to DNA from cultured CD4+ T cells. TCRdb passed the PCR reads through MiXCR, listing each CDR3 protein once. Here the sample spans around 12,000 distinct CDR3 sequences, 40% to 50% being singletons. Stated treatment: approximately 9-day PBMC culture with coronavirus spike peptide pools or control peptides (ViraFEST assay). Their cognate antigens are unknown. Sequencing was performed on CD4+ T cells from blood, cultured in vitro. Every receptor here comes from a human donor who had recovered from COVID-19.

This clonotype was picked up a small number of times. The rearrangement joins TRBV9 to TRBJ1-2; D is undetermined. Germline CDR1 is SGDLS and CDR2 is YYNGEE. The length of the CDR3 is 14 residues. The V and J ends lost 4 bases and 2 bases respectively, with 12 bases between them. For the CDR3, the DNA is TGTGCCAGCAGCCGTAGCCTTCACAACTATGGCTACACCTTC. It codes for CASSRSLHNYGYTF.

The V call is TRBV6-7, the J call TRBJ2-7; D might be TRBD1 or TRBD2, each matching 6 bases. TRBV6-7 is placed among ORFs of uncertain function. With 5 bases removed from V and 5 bases from J, the gap between germline ends came to 22 bases. The CDR3 totals 16 residues. The CDR3 protein is CASSAPRGGLRDEQYF. The CDR3 region has the DNA TGTGCCAGCAGTGCCCCACGAGGGGGGCTGAGGGACGAGCAGTACTTC.

This clonotype occurred a few times. The V and J genes are TRBV30 and TRBJ2-3; no firm D call. Germline loops: CDR1 GTSNPN, CDR2 SVGIG (reference sequence). V lost 4 bases to trimming and J lost 4 bases, with 12 bases between them. This CDR3 region has 13 residues. The CDR3 coding sequence is TGTGCCTGGATTCCCCCGGGTGCAGATACGCAGTATTTT. It encodes CAWIPPGADTQYF.

This rearrangement joins TRBV4-3 to TRBJ2-2; D gene uncertain. Germline CDR1 reads LGHNA; CDR2 reads YSLEER. V lost 4 bases and J lost 5, with 11 bases in between. The CDR3 is made up of 14 amino acids. CDR3 sequence reads: CASSLSWGTGELFF. The DNA of the CDR3 is TGCGCCAGCAGCCTTTCGTGGGGAACCGGGGAGCTGTTTTTT.

This rearrangement joins TRBV25-1 to TRBJ2-6; D remains unclear. Germline lookup yields CDR1 MGHDK and CDR2 SYGVNS. The ends were cut back, 2 bases at V and 4 bases at J, with 3 bases in the middle. CDR3 length: 13 amino acids. CDR3 coding DNA: TGTGCCAGCAGTGAAGCAGGGGCCAACGTCCTGACTTTC. This translates into CASSEAGANVLTF.

This chain uses TRBV12-3 or TRBV12-4 with TRBJ2-1, with 15 bases identical to TRBD2. The CDR3 extends over 16 amino acids. Trimming cost V 5 bases and J 6 bases; bases outside gene matches: 5. CDR3 sequence (DNA): TGTGCCAGCAGTATGGGACTAGCGGGAGGTGTCAATGAGCAGTTCTTC. As protein: CASSMGLAGGVNEQFF.

The chain combines TRBV19 with TRBJ1-2; possible D gene TRBD1, 5 bases. Trimming took 6 bases from V and 2 from J, leaving 7 bases between them. Germline V gene data show CDR1 as LNHDA and CDR2 as SQIVND (reference sequence). The CDR3 is 12 residues long. The CDR3 coding sequence is TGTGCCAGTAGGGACACCAACTATGGCTACACCTTC. This encodes CASRDTNYGYTF. Using reference TRBV19 and TRBJ1-2 for the parts outside the CDR3, the full variable domain is DGGITQSPKYLFRKEGQNVTLSCEQNLNHDAMYWYRQDPGQGLRLIYYSQIVNDFQKGDIAEGYSVSREKKESFPLTVTSAQKNPTAFYLCASRDTNYGYTFGSGTRLTVV.

The V and J genes are TRBV5-1 and TRBJ2-1, with 7 bases lining up with TRBD1. Trimming removed 5 bases from V and 7 bases from J; junction bases left unmatched: 3. Germline assignment: CDR1 SGHRS and CDR2 YFSETQ. This CDR3 is built from 12 residues. DNA of the CDR3: TGCGCCAGCAGTGGCAGGGGGAATGAGCAGTTCTTC. It yields the protein CASSGRGNEQFF.

This clonotype was recorded only once. The rearrangement uses TRBV19 and TRBJ2-1; tentatively, D is TRBD1 (6 bases). The V end lost 9 bases, the J end lost 4 bases, and 13 bases lay between the germline ends. This CDR3 spans 13 amino acids. The germline gives CDR1 LNHDA, CDR2 SQIVND (reference sequence). The DNA for the CDR3 is TGTGCCAGCTCCCGCACAGGGTACAATGAGCAGTTCTTC. Encoded protein: CASSRTGYNEQFF.

This chain uses TRBV30 with TRBJ1-2, with D unresolved. The CDR3 spans 13 residues. From germline, CDR1 is GTSNPN and CDR2 SVGIG (reference sequence). V was trimmed by 2 bases and J by 5 bases, leaving 12 bases between them. CDR3 DNA sequence: TGTGCCTGGAGTCTGACGGCCCGTTATGGCTACACCTTC. It codes for CAWSLTARYGYTF. The complete variable domain, with remaining parts taken from reference TRBV30 and TRBJ1-2, reads SQTIHQWPATLVQPVGSPLSLECTVEGTSNPNLYWYRQAAGRGLQLLFYSVGIGQISSEVPQNLSASRPQDRQFILSSKKLLLSDSGFYLCAWSLTARYGYTFGSGTRLTVV.

Only a few counts were recorded for this clonotype. V and J are TRBV7-2 and TRBJ1-6, with 9 positions matching TRBD1. Germline V gene sequence: CDR1 SGHTA, CDR2 FQGNSA. The length of the CDR3 is 14 residues. With V trimmed by 5 bases and J by 8 bases, 4 bases remained unmatched. The CDR3 here is CASSARTGDSPLHF. CDR3 sequence (DNA): TGTGCCAGCAGCGCCAGGACAGGGGATTCACCCCTCCACTTT. Together with reference TRBV7-2 and TRBJ1-6, the CDR3 gives the full variable domain: GAGVSQSPSNKVTEKGKDVELRCDPISGHTALYWYRQSLGQGLEFLIYFQGNSAPDKSGLPSDRFSAERTGGSVSTLTIQRTQQEDSAVYLCASSARTGDSPLHFGNGTRLTVT.

This clonotype has more than one count but fewer than ten. CDR3 sequence reads: CASSPRLGLGGYTF. Here the CDR3 DNA reads TGTGCCAGCAGTCCGCGGCTGGGGCTTGGTGGCTACACCTTC. The rearrangement joins TRBV12-3 or TRBV12-4 to TRBJ1-2; a weak D match, TRBD1 (5 bases). The CDR3 is made up of 14 amino acids. With 5 bases removed from V and 7 bases from J, the gap between germline ends came to 17 bases.

The rearrangement uses TRBV11-2 and TRBJ1-2; D possibly corresponds to TRBD1 (5 bases). The CDR3 is made up of 16 amino acids. The V and J ends lost 8 bases and 5 bases respectively, with 24 bases between them. Looked up from germline, CDR1 is SGHAT and CDR2 is FQNNGV. Here the CDR3 DNA reads TGTGCCAGCCGACCCGCAGGGTCTCTCTTGGAATATGGCTACACCTTC. This translates into CASRPAGSLLEYGYTF.

This chain connects TRBV10-3 to TRBJ2-3; D gene unclear. The CDR3 covers 15 residues. The V gene's germline CDR1 is ENHRY and CDR2 SYGVKD. Trimming cost V 3 bases and J 4 bases, with 14 bases left between them. CDR3 sequence: CAISEGQKRSDTQYF. The CDR3 region has the DNA TGTGCCATCAGTGAAGGGCAGAAGCGCTCAGATACGCAGTATTTT.

This chain uses TRBV5-6 with TRBJ1-2; the D gene is possibly TRBD1 (6 bases). V shed 6 bases and J shed 2 bases, with 14 bases lying between them. The CDR3 has 14 residues. Germline CDR1 is SGHDT and CDR2 is YYEEEE. CDR3 region: CASILGGLNYGYTF. CDR3 DNA sequence: TGTGCCAGCATCCTCGGGGGGCTCAACTATGGCTACACCTTC.

The table lists this clonotype with a few counts. The V and J genes are TRBV10-3 and TRBJ1-2; D is possibly TRBD1 (6 bases). Germline assignment: CDR1 ENHRY and CDR2 SYGVKD. V shed 6 bases and J shed 6 bases, with 14 bases lying between them. The CDR3 totals 13 residues. CDR3 nucleotide sequence: TGTGCCATCAGCCAGGGGTTACCGGATGGCTACACCTTC. Residues: CAISQGLPDGYTF.

The J gene is TRBJ2-5, the V gene TRBV2; D gene unclear. CDR1 and CDR2 from the germline V gene are SNHLY and FYNNEI. Trimming stripped 10 bases from V and 5 bases from J, with 20 bases between. This CDR3 contains 14 residues. The CDR3 sequence: CATQSNFVAETQYF. CDR3 DNA sequence: TGTGCCACTCAATCTAATTTCGTCGCCGAGACCCAGTACTTC.

This clonotype was detected only a few times. V gene TRBV10-3 combines with J gene TRBJ1-2; the match to TRBD1 covers 10 bases. Germline trimming cut 7 bases from V and 8 bases from J; bases unmatched to any gene: 4. CDR1 and CDR2 from the germline V gene are ENHRY and SYGVKD. This CDR3 region has 12 residues. CDR3 sequence: CAIKGQGLGYTF. CDR3 DNA: TGTGCCATCAAGGGACAGGGGTTGGGCTACACCTTC.

V gene TRBV5-1 combines with J gene TRBJ1-5; D ambiguous. The length of the CDR3 is 14 residues. The V end was cut by 0 bases, the J end by 2 bases, with 6 bases between. Germline V gives CDR1 SGHRS, CDR2 YFSETQ. The CDR3 nucleotides are TGCGCCAGCAGCTTGGGAACGGGCAATCAGCCCCAGCATTTT. Its translation is CASSLGTGNQPQHF.

The chain employs TRBV30 and TRBJ2-3, with D unclear. Trimming took 2 bases from V and 7 from J, leaving 13 bases between them. CDR3 size: 13 residues. Germline values: CDR1 GTSNPN, CDR2 SVGIG (reference sequence). CDR3 bases: TGTGCCTGGAGTAAAGTATCCAGGAATACGCAGTATTTT. Protein: CAWSKVSRNTQYF.

The gene calls are TRBV5-4 and TRBJ1-2, with 8 bases matching TRBD1. Germline V gene sequence: CDR1 SGHNT, CDR2 YYREEE (reference sequence). Losses at the gene ends were 3 bases for V and 5 bases for J; bases not matched to a gene: 6. The CDR3 is 14 residues long. CDR3 nucleotides: TGTGCCAGCAGCTCTCAACAGGGGGGGTATGGCTACACCTTC. Its protein is CASSSQQGGYGYTF.

The chain combines TRBV5-4 with TRBJ1-3, with D uncertain. The germline CDR1 and CDR2 sequences are SGHNT and YYREEE (reference sequence). This CDR3 contains 14 residues. The V and J ends lost 2 bases and 9 bases respectively, with 15 bases between them. CDR3 amino acids: CASSFRASQGTIYF. For the CDR3, the DNA is TGTGCCAGCAGCTTTAGGGCTAGTCAAGGCACCATATATTTT.

V is TRBV20-1 and J is TRBJ1-2; possibly TRBD1 for D (6 bases). The V end was cut by 7 bases, the J end by 4 bases, with 13 bases between. CDR1 and CDR2 from the germline V gene are DFQATT and SNEGSKA (reference sequence). This CDR3 comprises 12 residues. The CDR3: CSGAGEGYGYTF. CDR3 sequence (DNA): TGCAGTGGGGCAGGGGAAGGCTATGGCTACACCTTC.

This clonotype was found once. This chain links TRBV5-1 with TRBJ2-2; D gene uncertain. CDR1 and CDR2 (germline): SGHRS, YFSETQ. Trimming took 0 bases from V and 2 from J, leaving 14 bases between them. There are 17 residues in the CDR3. CDR3 nucleotide sequence: TGCGCCAGCAGCTTGGTGGGCGGTCAATTTAACACCGGGGAGCTGTTTTTT. It translates to CASSLVGGQFNTGELFF.

The chain recombines TRBV12-3 or TRBV12-4 with TRBJ1-5, with D maybe TRBD1 (6 bases). V was shortened by 8 bases and J by 5 bases, with 10 bases between the two germline ends. The CDR3 is 12 residues long. This CDR3 reads CASGRGYQPQHF. The CDR3 DNA follows: TGTGCCAGCGGAAGGGGGTATCAGCCCCAGCATTTT.

Only a few counts were recorded for this clonotype. The chain is built from TRBV29-1 and TRBJ2-3; TRBD1 matches 7 bases. Trimming cost V 4 bases and J 6 bases; bases outside gene matches: 4. The CDR3 sequence is 12 residues long. Germline CDR1 and CDR2: SQVTM and ANQGSEA. The CDR3 bases are TGCAGCGTTGGAGGGGGCTATGATACGCAGTATTTT. This translates into CSVGGGYDTQYF.